The sequence of this TCR beta chain was determined in a study of T cells in localized non-small cell lung cancer. To note about this clone: No antigen is known for it.

Findings of the study overall: Within adjacent lung there appeared a median approximately 60 of the top 100 tumor clones. Uninvolved adjacent lung showed peak T cell clonality, exceeding tumor.

The protocol was immunoSEQ multiplex PCR, while the TCRdb copy is restricted to in-frame clones and leaves out a portion. The table shows 75,000 to 95,000 clones, with around 90% occurring only once. This CDR3 region has 12 residues. From germline, CDR1 is SNHLY and CDR2 FYNNEI. J gave up 3 bases and V 4 bases, and 0 bases lay outside the gene matches. Sequenced material: peripheral blood, taken before any cancer treatment. This sequence was found in a man between 35 and 75 years old with stage I squamous cell lung carcinoma. The chain has TRBV2 and TRBJ2-7, with 7 bases that match TRBD1. Here the CDR3 reads CASSAGGYEQYF. In nucleotides, the CDR3 is TGTGCCAGCAGTGCAGGGGGCTACGAGCAGTACTTC.